Sequencing of this T cell receptor beta chain was carried out in a study of cytomegalovirus exposure and HLA in healthy donors (dated by TCRdb to the late 2010s). General notes on the study: An earlier analysis of a few hundred of the donors reported approximately 260 Gb of sequence data and 117 million unique TCR beta sequences obtained from 150 million to 200 million T cells. A separate validation cohort of 100 to 150 different subjects was used in addition to the roughly 670-subject first cohort. Rather than drawing on any new phenotypic data, the later analysis identified candidate immune exposures from TCR beta sequences and the way those sequences occurred across donors. A later analysis re-analyzed previously published TCR beta repertoires from 650 to 800 donors and added high-resolution HLA genotyping to study TCR occurrence patterns. On average, approximately 250,000 unique TCR beta nucleotide sequences were sequenced per donor among a few hundred genotyped donors of the cohort, with roughly 20% of those sequences being non-productive. An earlier analysis of approximately 640 of the donors applied high-throughput TCR beta sequencing to assess whether each TCR beta V gene segment acted as functional or pseudogenic. About five DR-DQ haplotypes were handled as single units for association and clustering, since linkage in the cohort was strong. Typing coverage varied by locus: about 620-640 donors for A, B, C, DRB1 and DQB1; under 550 for DQA1; about 600 for DPA1; about 450 for DPB1. Donor age, sex, ethnicity and CMV serostatus were compiled alongside the repertoire data. Both class I and class II loci were covered by HLA typing, at four-digit resolution. About 300 gigabases of sequencing data and 70 million to 95 million unique TCR sequences made up an early release that covered approximately 700 HLA-typed donors. The study aimed to test whether signatures of past pathogen exposure could be identified by cataloging public T cell receptors. In a later genetic analysis, genome-wide SNP genotypes for about three fifths of the roughly 670 donors were used, and that subset was treated as a discovery cohort. Of the 300 to 500 genotyped donors, 81% were placed in the genetic ancestry cluster associated with self-reported Caucasian donors. All discovery cohort repertoires had been generated on a single sequencing platform. The T cell repertoires of 700 or so subjects were profiled by immunosequencing and related to cytomegalovirus serostatus. To predict cytomegalovirus infection status, the study combined high-throughput TCR immunosequencing, statistical association of individual TCRs with disease status, and machine learning. Here is what the overall study found, with its caveats: Some IMGT-functional V segments, including TRBV6-2 and TRBV6-3, could not be distinguished by the 87-base-pair reads and were therefore excluded. In this cohort, only TCR beta chains were sequenced, and detectable features were limited by the absence of alpha or paired-chain data. The only immune exposure information available for the cohort was CMV serostatus. In a later analysis, HLA-associated TCR beta chains were found to be more clonally expanded and to have lower generation probabilities than equally common non-associated chains. The authors suggested that the approach could potentially be generalized to other disease states and immunological phenotypes. In an earlier analysis of more than 450 of the donors, most TCR beta V segments were observed in productive rearrangements about 87% or about 30% of the time, broadly matching IMGT annotations. In a later analysis, the rate of TCR association differed among HLA loci, with DRB1 alleles having the most associated TCRs and HLA-C alleles having the fewest. A few of the identified cytomegalovirus-associated TCR beta chains were confirmed in vitro to be specific for cytomegalovirus antigens. Most TCR sequences were seen in very few donors, while some public TCRs were found in many individuals. At a false discovery rate of 0.05, a later analysis linked around 17,000 TCR beta sequences to specific HLA alleles. In the study, 150 to 200 TCR beta chains were listed as associated with cytomegalovirus. Most CMV-associated TCR beta chains appeared to be HLA-restricted in a later analysis, and the HLA associations seemed to be driven largely by CMV exposure. In both the original and validation cohorts, the classifier was reported to diagnose cytomegalovirus status with high specificity and sensitivity. Because HLA typing was unavailable for some donors at each locus, only the typed subset was used in association tests. A group of highly shared sequence variants was considered likely to be a technical artifact of the sequencing pipeline. Strong co-occurrence of HLA alleles, especially DR and DQ, made assigning TCR associations to individual alleles difficult. A further reported finding was that TCR beta sequences accurately predicted the HLA-A and HLA-B alleles for most subjects in the first cohort. Because counts were too low, roughly 17 rarely observed V segments, including chromosome 9 orphons, were left out of the earlier analysis of 500 to 650 of the donors. Linkage disequilibrium might explain the correlated functional status among segregating V segments, but an unknown experimental factor could not be excluded. In a later genetic analysis, fewer N-insertions in productive TCRs were reported among donors in an Asian-associated ancestry cluster than the roughly 640-donor mean. A later analysis reported that several top co-occurrence clusters appeared linked to parvovirus B19, influenza, CMV and Epstein-Barr virus. V-gene and J-gene trimming of TCR beta chains was associated with a missense DCLRE1C variant in a later genetic analysis, and the association was replicated in an independent cohort. Roughly uniform sequencing depth across donors was assumed in presence/absence analyses, although this assumption may not hold.

At the junction V is shortened by 7 bases and J by 3 bases, with 15 bases in between. The CDR3 covers 14 residues, taking in both the cysteine and the phenylalanine. Only the CDR3 part of the read is kept: 42 bases, read in frame from the first base. Looking up the germline V gene yields CDR1 SGHRS and CDR2 YFSETQ. Receptor libraries were prepared by the immunoSEQ multiplex PCR assay. For the multiplex PCR, a mixture combining 60 forward primers for TCR Vbeta segments and 13 reverse primers for TCR Jbeta segments was used. Amplification of the CDR3 region of rearranged TCR beta genes was performed with a multiplex PCR assay on genomic DNA. The amplified TCR beta libraries were sequenced on the Illumina HiSeq System as 87-base-pair reads. The authors' analysis ran thus. A later analysis tallied roughly 78 million unique TCR beta chains across the 550 to 850 repertoires, and approximately 12 million of those chains were shared by two or more donors. Raw reads were error-corrected and collapsed into unique sequences by a nearest-neighbor algorithm in which closely related sequences were merged to remove PCR and sequencing errors. To assign V, D and J gene segments, CDR3 sequences were aligned to IMGT reference sequences. For a sequence to be retained, a match of at least six nucleotides was required to both a V gene segment and a J gene segment. A rearrangement was called productive if the CDR3 had no stop codons and remained in frame with V and J, and every other rearrangement was called non-productive. CDR3 was defined according to IMGT convention as the region running from the second conserved V-encoded cysteine to the conserved J-encoded phenylalanine. The earlier analysis of 587 of the donors excluded sequences that lacked an unambiguous match to a single V gene segment. An earlier analysis of approximately 590 of the donors called V segments functional above 56.7% productive rearrangements and segregating when the between-donor standard deviation exceeded 5%. A statistical classification framework was built for diagnosing cytomegalovirus status from the catalog of TCR beta chain sequences. A later analysis assigned V and J genes by comparing TCR nucleotide sequences with IMGT/GENE-DB human TR gene sequences. A later analysis assigned CDR3 sequences and most-parsimonious VDJ recombination scenarios with the TCRdist pipeline. In a later analysis, every TCR beta chain was defined by the combination of its CDR3 amino acid sequence and its V-gene family, and reads without a unique V-gene family were dropped. To address suspected cross-contamination and a sequencing artifact, a later analysis removed over 500 highly shared, low-generation-probability nucleotide sequences. In a later analysis, a clonal expansion index was calculated for each public chain from normalized within-repertoire ranks of inferred template counts. Generation probabilities in a later analysis came from a VDJ recombination model fitted to out-of-frame rearrangements, and those results were checked against IGoR. Hypergeometric tests were used in a later analysis to score TCR-TCR, TCR-HLA and TCR-CMV co-occurrence, with a repertoire-size bias correction applied to the TCR pairs. A later analysis estimated false discovery rates by permuting HLA or CMV assignments 20 times. In a later analysis, co-occurring TCRs were grouped using DBSCAN, with TCRdist sequence similarity added in when clustering inside HLA-allele-positive subsets. Repertoires with fewer than 30,000 or more than 120,000 public chains were left out of co-occurrence clustering, as were a handful of repertoires with anomalous nucleotide sharing. TCRdb stores this immuneACCESS table with in-frame sequences only. Part of the clones is absent; in the studies checked, under half of the shortfall reflects unresolved V genes, and no reason is known for the rest. V, J and clone size derive from that table, while D and trimming were established from the DNA sequence. Here the sample has about 140,000 clones; around 80% occur a single time. The ten biggest clones cover roughly 9.9% of the sample.

In total, 600 or so healthy bone marrow donors made up the cohort. At the time of sampling, all cohort members were nominally healthy, though unrecorded immune exposures were likely present. The donor was CMV seropositive and belonged to the group of 250 to 350 seropositive cohort members. Each donor provided a peripheral blood sample, and peripheral blood mononuclear cells were used for TCR beta sequencing. The Qiagen DNeasy Blood Extraction Kit was used to extract genomic DNA from the blood cell samples. For this clone: It lacks a known antigen. Base qualities are not at hand, and no much larger clone is one base apart.

The receptor was isolated from a woman aged 55-69 years in good health and CMV-seropositive. Material for sequencing was PBMCs. The rearrangement joined TRBV5-1 to TRBJ2-3; perhaps TRBD2 is the D gene, with 5 bases matching. Here is the DNA: TGCGCCAGCTGCGACCTGGAGGAGACAGATACGCAGTATTTT. Its translation reads: CASCDLEETDTQYF.